One and the same sample provided the 11 T cell receptor beta chains below, sequenced in a study of patients and donors after allogeneic stem cell transplantation. TCRdb processed the RT-PCR reads anew with MiXCR; each CDR3 protein has one entry. The sample shows about 70,000 distinct CDR3 sequences, more than 20% of them seen only once. Sequencing was carried out using blood, either unsorted or a sorted T cell fraction (not recorded which). Source of these receptors: a human donor who was either an allogeneic HSCT recipient or a stem cell or donor lymphocyte infusion donor (not recorded which). It is not recorded whose cells these are; they may come from a transplant donor.

This clonotype was observed a few times. The V and J genes are TRBV14 and TRBJ2-3; 7 positions agree with TRBD2. J lost 2 bases, V lost 8 bases, and 7 bases had no gene match. Germline V gene lookup returns CDR1 SGHDN and CDR2 FVKESK. The CDR3 loop spans 14 amino acids. This chain's CDR3 is CASGLAGVTDTQYF. The CDR3 DNA reads as TGTGCCAGCGGTTTAGCGGGTGTCACAGATACGCAGTATTTT.

This chain uses TRBV10-3 with TRBJ2-7; 9 nucleotides match TRBD2. CDR3 size: 14 residues. Germline-derived CDR1 and CDR2 are ENHRY and SYGVKD. Trimming cost V 0 bases and J 6 bases; bases outside gene matches: 3. The CDR3 sequence: CAISESSGSTEQYF. The CDR3 DNA reads TGTGCCATCAGTGAGTCTAGCGGGAGTACCGAGCAGTACTTC.

This chain joins TRBV29-1 and TRBJ2-3; D is uncertain. This CDR3 is built from 15 residues. The V gene lost 4 bases and the J gene lost 6 bases, with 20 bases spanning the gap. Per the germline V gene, CDR1 is SQVTM and CDR2 is ANQGSEA. CDR3 protein: CSVGNVSYDGDTQYF. DNA for the CDR3: TGCAGCGTTGGTAATGTGAGCTACGACGGGGATACGCAGTATTTT.

This clonotype was counted only a few times. V is TRBV11-2 and J is TRBJ1-3; no clear D gene. The germline V gene encodes CDR1 SGHAT and CDR2 FQNNGV. This CDR3 has 17 residues. Trimming stripped 5 bases from V and 2 bases from J, with 19 bases between. The CDR3 bases are TGTGCCAGCAGCCTAACAGTGGGAGGTTCAGCTGGAAACACCATATATTTT. This gives the protein CASSLTVGGSAGNTIYF.

The sample holds a few counts of this clonotype. V is TRBV12-3 or TRBV12-4 and J is TRBJ1-1; 7 positions match TRBD1. This CDR3 spans 14 amino acids. The J segment lost 3 bases and the V segment lost 3 bases, leaving 4 bases of the junction unmatched. In nucleotides, the CDR3 is TGTGCCAGCAGTTTGGGCAGGGGGTACACTGAAGCTTTCTTT. Translated, it gives CASSLGRGYTEAFF.

The chain employs TRBV10-3 and TRBJ2-7; D ambiguous. Germline V lookup: CDR1 ENHRY, CDR2 SYGVKD. Trimming shortened V by 4 bases and J by 4 bases, and 5 bases separated the two germline ends. The CDR3 spans 11 residues. In DNA form, the CDR3 reads TGTGCCATCAGTGTCTCTTACGAGCAGTACTTC. Translation gives CAISVSYEQYF.

This clonotype was seen only a few times. The chain uses TRBV4-3 and TRBJ1-1, with D unclear. Germline CDR1 LGHNA, CDR2 YSLEER. The CDR3 contains 13 residues. Trimming took off 3 bases at V and 5 bases at J, with 10 bases between the two ends. CDR3 protein: CASSQHGGTEAFF. The CDR3 nucleotides read TGCGCCAGCAGCCAGCATGGTGGGACTGAAGCTTTCTTT.

The chain combines TRBV5-1 with TRBJ2-4; the D gene is possibly TRBD2 (5 bases). Germline V lookup: CDR1 SGHRS, CDR2 YFSETQ. The V end lost 0 bases, the J end lost 8 bases, and 12 bases lay between the germline ends. CDR3 length: 14 amino acids. CDR3 in DNA: TGCGCCAGCAGCTTGGGAGGCGCGAGGGACATTCAGTACTTC. Translating it yields CASSLGGARDIQYF.

The chain is built from TRBV29-1 and TRBJ2-2; TRBD2 matches 8 bases. CDR1 and CDR2 from the germline V gene are SQVTM and ANQGSEA. V was clipped by 1 base and J by 4 bases; unmatched bases: 8. The length of the CDR3 is 16 residues. In DNA, the CDR3 is TGCAGCGTTGAAGGGGGAGCGGGAGACCCCACCGGGGAGCTGTTTTTT. Its translation: CSVEGGAGDPTGELFF.

The chain employs TRBV6-5 and TRBJ2-7; 9 bases are a match to TRBD2. Germline CDR1 is MNHEY and CDR2 is SVGAGI. The V and J ends lost 6 bases and 5 bases, in that order; junction bases with no gene match: 5. The CDR3 sequence is 13 residues long. The CDR3 is CASRAGGPDEQYF. In nucleotides, the CDR3 is TGTGCCAGCAGGGCGGGGGGGCCTGACGAGCAGTACTTC.

This clonotype was detected only a few times. This sequence joins TRBV7-9 and TRBJ1-6, with D possibly being TRBD1 (5 bases). The CDR3 runs 13 residues. V lost 5 bases to trimming and J lost 7 bases, with 9 bases between them. Germline loops: CDR1 SEHNR, CDR2 FQNEAQ (reference sequence). The CDR3 loop reads CASSRGLNSPLHF. The CDR3 region has the DNA TGTGCCAGCAGCCGGGGACTGAATTCACCCCTCCACTTT.